Following are 25 T cell receptor beta chains from one sample sequenced in a study of T cell repertoires in cytomegalovirus infection. Which antigens these TCRs recognize remains unknown. TCRdb fed the reads into MiXCR, producing one record per CDR3 protein. The repertoire holds just under 500,000 distinct CDR3 sequences, roughly 34% seen once, with 15% to 20% in the top ten. This sample comprised cultured PBMCs, obtained from culture after CMV antigen stimulation. Receptors originate from a human donor in good health (CMV status not recorded). Some clones in this sample may be carry-over from other donors' samples.

The table lists this clonotype with many counts. The gene calls are TRBV7-8 and TRBJ1-6; D not certain. CDR3 length equals 17 residues. V shed 6 bases and J shed 0 bases, with 15 bases lying between them. Germline V gene lookup returns CDR1 SGHVS and CDR2 FQNEAQ. CDR3 bases: TGTGCCAGCAGACCTTTCGGAAGTAGCTCCTATAATTCACCCCTCCACTTT. The encoded protein is CASRPFGSSSYNSPLHF.

The rearrangement joins TRBV27 to TRBJ2-1, with TRBD2 matching over 11 bases. This CDR3 has 16 residues. The germline V gene encodes CDR1 MNHEY and CDR2 SMNVEV (reference sequence). V shed 5 bases and J 7 bases; nucleotides not matched to a gene: 10. Written as DNA, the CDR3 is TGTGCCAGCAGTCCAAGAACTAGCGGGAGCGGAAATGAGCAGTTCTTC. Protein: CASSPRTSGSGNEQFF.

This clonotype was recorded a few times. The rearrangement joins TRBV30 to TRBJ1-2; possible D gene TRBD1, 6 bases. The CDR3 totals 11 residues. The V end was cut by 6 bases, the J end by 3 bases, with 8 bases between. Germline loops: CDR1 GTSNPN, CDR2 SVGIG (reference sequence). CDR3 loop: CACQGYYGYTF. The CDR3, as DNA: TGTGCCTGTCAGGGGTACTATGGCTACACCTTC.

The genes are TRBV20-1 and TRBJ2-7, with D perhaps matching TRBD1 (7 bases). The CDR3 has 16 residues. Germline CDR1 and CDR2: DFQATT and SNEGSKA (reference sequence). Trimming took 6 bases from V and 3 from J, leaving 24 bases between them. CDR3 in DNA: TGCAGTGCCGACCGCCTCGCAGGACAGGAGGGCTACGAGCAGTACTTC. As protein: CSADRLAGQEGYEQYF.

This clonotype was seen a handful of times. The rearrangement joins TRBV10-3 to TRBJ2-7, with a possible D match to TRBD2 (6 bases). This CDR3 is 13 amino acids long. Germline V lookup: CDR1 ENHRY, CDR2 SYGVKD. V dropped 10 bases and J dropped 3 bases, with 16 bases sitting between them. CDR3 in DNA: TGTGCCACCATGGGACTGCGAGACTACGAGCAGTACGTC. Amino acids: CATMGLRDYEQYV.

The V gene is TRBV4-1, the J gene TRBJ2-5; 9 bases are a match to TRBD2. The CDR3 runs to 18 residues. Germline CDR1 and CDR2: MGHRA and YSYEKL. V was clipped by 0 bases and J by 5 bases; unmatched bases: 13. CDR3 in DNA: TGCGCCAGCAGCCAAGAAGGGGTCGGCGCGGGAGGGGGGGAGACCCAGTACTTC. Translated: CASSQEGVGAGGGETQYF.

This chain connects TRBV5-4 to TRBJ2-5; TRBD2 might be the D (6 bases). The CDR3 is made up of 14 amino acids. V lost 6 bases and J lost 1, with 13 bases in between. The V gene's germline CDR1 is SGHNT and CDR2 YYREEE (reference sequence). The CDR3 DNA sequence: TGTGCCAGCAATTCGGGAGTTTCCCAAGAGACCCAGTACTTC. This sequence encodes CASNSGVSQETQYF.

The chain employs TRBV4-3 and TRBJ2-3; the match to TRBD2 covers 11 bases. Unmatched junction bases numbered 8, after V lost 0 bases and J lost 3 bases. This CDR3 comprises 18 residues. Germline CDR1 and CDR2: LGHNA and YSLEER. CDR3 in DNA: TGCGCCAGCAGCCAAGAGGCTAGCGGGAGGAAGAGTACAGATACGCAGTATTTT. This codes for CASSQEASGRKSTDTQYF.

This clonotype has a single count. The gene calls are TRBV5-5 and TRBJ2-2; tentatively, D is TRBD1 or TRBD2 (6 bases each). Trimming took off 7 bases at V and 4 bases at J, with 11 bases between the two ends. The CDR3 sequence is 13 residues long. CDR1 is SGHKS and CDR2 is YYEKEE in the germline V gene (reference sequence). The CDR3 bases are TGTGCCAGCGAGGGGGGCTTCACCGGGGAGCTGTTTTTT. As protein: CASEGGFTGELFF.

This CDR3 reads CASSPGTSVGTEAFF. CDR3 in DNA: TGTGCCAGCAGTCCAGGGACATCGGTGGGCACTGAAGCTTTCTTT. J is TRBJ1-1 and V is TRBV28; D is possibly TRBD1 (6 bases). The germline V gene has CDR1 MDHEN and CDR2 SYDVKM. The CDR3 covers 15 residues. V lost 5 bases and J 4 bases, leaving 17 bases between the germline ends.

The CDR3: CATSDQQSGTGSYNEQFF. CDR3 coding DNA: TGTGCCACCAGTGATCAACAATCCGGGACAGGGTCCTACAATGAGCAGTTCTTC. The J gene is TRBJ2-1, the V gene TRBV24-1; 9 nucleotides line up with TRBD1. This CDR3 spans 18 amino acids. The J segment lost 1 base and the V segment lost 3 bases, leaving 9 bases of the junction unmatched. Germline CDR1 is KGHDR and CDR2 is SFDVKD.

This chain connects TRBV7-6 to TRBJ1-1; D is possibly TRBD1 (5 bases). V lost 2 bases and J 1 base, leaving 14 bases between the germline ends. This CDR3 has 16 residues. Germline-derived CDR1 and CDR2 are SGHVS and FNYEAQ. In DNA form, the CDR3 reads TGTGCCAGCAGCTTAAGGGGAAGTACGGCGAACACTGAAGCTTTCTTT. Its translation is CASSLRGSTANTEAFF.

The sample holds a few counts of this clonotype. The gene calls are TRBV12-3 or TRBV12-4 and TRBJ2-4, with D perhaps TRBD1 or TRBD2 (5 bases each). The germline V and J ends were trimmed by 3 bases and 8 bases, with 11 bases remaining between them. The CDR3 covers 13 residues. CDR3 residues: CASSFDLGDIQYF. The CDR3, as DNA: TGTGCCAGCAGTTTCGACCTGGGGGACATTCAGTACTTC.

This rearrangement joins TRBV6-2 or TRBV6-3 to TRBJ2-6; D unresolved. The CDR3 covers 15 residues. Germline V lookup: CDR1 MNHEY, CDR2 SVGEGT. V was trimmed by 7 bases and J by 2 bases, leaving 12 bases between them. The CDR3 spells CASTKTGTGANVLTF. The CDR3 DNA is TGTGCCAGCACCAAGACCGGCACTGGGGCCAACGTCCTGACTTTC.

This clonotype has a handful of counts. This chain joins TRBV4-1 and TRBJ2-5; TRBD2 agrees at 8 bases. The CDR3 totals 16 residues. In germline, CDR1 is MGHRA, CDR2 YSYEKL. The trim removed 1 base at V and 5 bases at J, leaving 9 bases unmatched. The CDR3 loop reads CASSQGEQRESETQYF. CDR3 nucleotides: TGCGCCAGCAGCCAAGGAGAGCAGCGGGAGTCGGAGACCCAGTACTTC.

The chain couples TRBV6-6 to TRBJ2-1; 9 nucleotides line up with TRBD2. The J segment lost 10 bases and the V segment lost 0 bases, leaving 10 bases of the junction unmatched. The CDR3 runs 16 residues. Germline-derived CDR1 and CDR2 are MNHNY and SVGAGI (reference sequence). CDR3 amino acids: CASSYSSLAGLGEQFF. CDR3 sequence (DNA): TGTGCCAGCAGTTACTCGAGCCTAGCGGGATTAGGGGAGCAGTTCTTC.

This clonotype was detected only a few times. This sequence joins TRBV28 and TRBJ2-7; 7 bases fit TRBD1. The junction had 8 bases not matched to a gene; V was cut back by 6 bases and J by 3 bases. CDR1 and CDR2 from the germline V gene are MDHEN and SYDVKM. The CDR3 has 14 residues. The CDR3 sequence is CASRVPGQSYEQYF. DNA of the CDR3: TGTGCCAGCAGGGTGCCGGGACAGAGCTACGAGCAGTACTTC.

This rearrangement joins TRBV20-1 to TRBJ2-7, with a weak D call TRBD2 (6 bases). Looked up from germline, CDR1 is DFQATT and CDR2 is SNEGSKA (reference sequence). The V gene lost 3 bases and the J gene lost 7 bases, with 22 bases spanning the gap. There are 15 residues in the CDR3. CDR3 sequence (DNA): TGCAGTGCTAGTGCCCCGCGAGCGGACTACGAGGAGCAGTACTTC. Amino acid sequence: CSASAPRADYEEQYF.

The chain carries TRBV18 and TRBJ1-1, with 7 bases matching TRBD1. V lost 1 base, J lost 10 bases, and 12 bases stayed unmatched. Germline values: CDR1 KGHSH, CDR2 LQKENI. CDR3 length: 15 residues. CDR3 DNA: TGTGCCAGCTCACCACAAGGGGGCGAGGCGTGGGGAGCTTTCTTT. This codes for CASSPQGGEAWGAFF.

V gene TRBV7-8 combines with J gene TRBJ1-1, with 8 bases lining up with TRBD1. Germline assignment: CDR1 SGHVS and CDR2 FQNEAQ. With 5 bases clipped from V and 5 bases from J, the junction kept 13 bases outside the gene matches. The CDR3 is 16 amino acids. CDR3 nucleotides: TGTGCCAGCAGCCCTCAGGGGGCAGCACGTGTTACTGAAGCTTTCTTT. Residues: CASSPQGAARVTEAFF.

The sample holds a few counts of this clonotype. The chain carries TRBV27 and TRBJ2-7; no firm D call. Germline-derived CDR1 and CDR2 are MNHEY and SMNVEV (reference sequence). Trimming removed 3 bases from V and 2 bases from J, with 14 bases in between. This CDR3 spans 15 amino acids. CDR3 sequence: CASSLGLSLAYEQYF. The DNA of the CDR3 is TGTGCCAGCAGTTTGGGTCTTTCCCTTGCCTACGAGCAGTACTTC.

This clonotype was counted ten times or more. The chain combines TRBV7-6 with TRBJ2-1; D is perhaps TRBD2 (6 bases). The CDR3 has 14 residues. Germline V CDR1 and CDR2: SGHVS, FNYEAQ. V was cut by 6 bases and J by 5 bases, with 14 bases left in between. DNA for the CDR3: TGTGCCAGCAGTCTTGGAGGGCCCCACAATGAGCAGTTCTTC. Its translation is CASSLGGPHNEQFF.

This clonotype was counted between two and nine times. This sequence joins TRBV7-9 and TRBJ2-7; D ambiguous. The CDR3 contains 18 residues. Trimming removed 5 bases from V and 6 bases from J, with 29 bases in between. Germline V gene data show CDR1 as SEHNR and CDR2 as FQNEAQ (reference sequence). The CDR3 spells CASSTVGAALQPGSEQYF. CDR3 sequence (DNA): TGTGCCAGCAGCACCGTGGGTGCGGCCCTCCAGCCGGGTTCCGAGCAGTACTTC.

DNA for the CDR3: TGTGCCAGCAGTTTATCCAGGGAGGGCTACACCTTC. Translating gives CASSLSREGYTF. The genes are TRBV12-3 or TRBV12-4 and TRBJ1-2, with a weak D call TRBD1 (5 bases). The CDR3 sequence is 12 residues long. V lost 2 bases to trimming and J lost 8 bases, with 9 bases between them.

V usage is TRBV11-2 and J usage is TRBJ2-2; D is undetermined. CDR1 is SGHAT, CDR2 FQNNGV, per germline. The CDR3 extends over 16 amino acids. The ends were cut back, 5 bases at V and 8 bases at J, with 21 bases in the middle. The CDR3 region is CASSPIKTAGPGELFF. CDR3 sequence (DNA): TGTGCCAGCAGCCCAATAAAGACGGCCGGCCCAGGGGAGCTGTTTTTT.